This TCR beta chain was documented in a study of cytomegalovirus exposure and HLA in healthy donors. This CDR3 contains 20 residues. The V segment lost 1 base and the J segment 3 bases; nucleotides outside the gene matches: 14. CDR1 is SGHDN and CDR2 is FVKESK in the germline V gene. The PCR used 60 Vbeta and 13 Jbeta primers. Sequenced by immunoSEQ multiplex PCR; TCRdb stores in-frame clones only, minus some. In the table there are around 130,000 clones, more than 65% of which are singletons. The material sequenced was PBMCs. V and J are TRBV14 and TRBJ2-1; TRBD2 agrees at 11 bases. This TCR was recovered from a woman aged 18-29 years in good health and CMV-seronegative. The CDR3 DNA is TGTGCCAGCAGCCAAGTATTTCGGCTAGCGGGAGGAGTGGGCTACAATGAGCAGTTCTTC. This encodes CASSQVFRLAGGVGYNEQFF. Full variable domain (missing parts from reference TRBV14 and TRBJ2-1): EAGVTQFPSHSVIEKGQTVTLRCDPISGHDNLYWYRRVMGKEIKFLLHFVKESKQDESGMPNNRFLAERTGGTYSTLKVQPAELEDSGVYFCASSQVFRLAGGVGYNEQFFGPGTRLTVL.